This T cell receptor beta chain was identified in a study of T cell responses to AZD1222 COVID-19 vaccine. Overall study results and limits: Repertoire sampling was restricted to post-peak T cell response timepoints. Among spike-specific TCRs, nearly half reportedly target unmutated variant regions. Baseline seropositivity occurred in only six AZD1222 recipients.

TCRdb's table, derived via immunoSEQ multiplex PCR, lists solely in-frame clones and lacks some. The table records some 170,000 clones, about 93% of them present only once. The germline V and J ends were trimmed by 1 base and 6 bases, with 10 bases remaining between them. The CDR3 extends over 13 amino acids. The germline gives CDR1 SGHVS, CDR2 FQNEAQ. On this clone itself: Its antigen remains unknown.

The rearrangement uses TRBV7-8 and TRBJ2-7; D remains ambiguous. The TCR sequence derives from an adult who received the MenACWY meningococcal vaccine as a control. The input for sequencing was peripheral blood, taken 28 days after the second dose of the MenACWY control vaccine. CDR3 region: CASSLGPSGEQYF. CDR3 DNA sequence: TGTGCCAGCAGCTTAGGCCCGTCCGGCGAGCAGTACTTC. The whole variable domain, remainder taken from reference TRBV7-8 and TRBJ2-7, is GAGVSQSPRYKVAKRGQDVALRCDPISGHVSLFWYQQALGQGPEFLTYFQNEAQLDKSGLPSDRFFAERPEGSVSTLKIQRTQQEDSAVYLCASSLGPSGEQYFGPGTRLTVT.